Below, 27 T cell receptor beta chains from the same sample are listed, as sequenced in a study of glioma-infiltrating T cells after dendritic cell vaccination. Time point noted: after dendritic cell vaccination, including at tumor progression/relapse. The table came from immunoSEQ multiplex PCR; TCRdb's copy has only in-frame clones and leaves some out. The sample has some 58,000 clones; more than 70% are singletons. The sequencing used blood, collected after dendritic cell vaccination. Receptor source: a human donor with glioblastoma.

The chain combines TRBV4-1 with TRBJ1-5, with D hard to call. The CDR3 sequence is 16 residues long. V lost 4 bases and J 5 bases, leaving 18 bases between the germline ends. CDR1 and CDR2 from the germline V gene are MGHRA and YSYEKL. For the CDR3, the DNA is TGCGCCAGCAGCCTTCAGGCCAGTCGGTTGGATCAGCCCCAGCATTTT. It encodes CASSLQASRLDQPQHF.

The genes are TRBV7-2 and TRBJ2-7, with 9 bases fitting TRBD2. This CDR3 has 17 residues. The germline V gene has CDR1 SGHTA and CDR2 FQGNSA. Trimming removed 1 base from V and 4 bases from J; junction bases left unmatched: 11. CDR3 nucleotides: TGTGCCAGCAGCTTAGTTCTTGGCGGGGGGGCCGAGTACGAGCAGTACTTC. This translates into CASSLVLGGGAEYEQYF.

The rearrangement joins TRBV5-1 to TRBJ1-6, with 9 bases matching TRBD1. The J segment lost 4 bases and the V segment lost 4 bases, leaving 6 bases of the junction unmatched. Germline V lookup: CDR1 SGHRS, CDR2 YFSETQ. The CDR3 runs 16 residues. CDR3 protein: CASSQGQGNYNSPLHF. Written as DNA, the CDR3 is TGCGCCAGCAGCCAGGGACAGGGTAATTATAATTCACCCCTCCACTTT.

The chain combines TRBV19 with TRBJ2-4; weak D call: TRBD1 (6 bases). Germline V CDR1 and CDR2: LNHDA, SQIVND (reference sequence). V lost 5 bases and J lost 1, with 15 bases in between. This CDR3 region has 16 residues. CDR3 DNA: TGTGCCAGTAGTGCCTACAGGGAGATGGCCAAAAACATTCAGTACTTC. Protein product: CASSAYREMAKNIQYF.

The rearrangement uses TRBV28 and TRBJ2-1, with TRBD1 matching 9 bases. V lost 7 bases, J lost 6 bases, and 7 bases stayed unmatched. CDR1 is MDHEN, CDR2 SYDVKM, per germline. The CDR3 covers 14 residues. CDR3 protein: CASTPGQGRNEQFF. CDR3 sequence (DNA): TGTGCCAGCACGCCGGGACAGGGTCGCAATGAGCAGTTCTTC.

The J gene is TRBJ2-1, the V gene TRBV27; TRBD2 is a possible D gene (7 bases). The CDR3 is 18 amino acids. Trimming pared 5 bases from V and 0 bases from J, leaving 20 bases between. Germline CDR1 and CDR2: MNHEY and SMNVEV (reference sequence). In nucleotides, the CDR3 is TGTGCCAGCAGTCGCAGACTTGGCGGGGGCCTCTCCTACAATGAGCAGTTCTTC. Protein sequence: CASSRRLGGGLSYNEQFF.

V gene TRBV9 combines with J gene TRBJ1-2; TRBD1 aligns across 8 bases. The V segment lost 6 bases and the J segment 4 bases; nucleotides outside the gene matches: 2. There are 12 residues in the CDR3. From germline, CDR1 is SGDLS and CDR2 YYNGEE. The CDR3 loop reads CASTGQGYGYTF. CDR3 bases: TGTGCCAGCACCGGACAGGGCTATGGCTACACCTTC.

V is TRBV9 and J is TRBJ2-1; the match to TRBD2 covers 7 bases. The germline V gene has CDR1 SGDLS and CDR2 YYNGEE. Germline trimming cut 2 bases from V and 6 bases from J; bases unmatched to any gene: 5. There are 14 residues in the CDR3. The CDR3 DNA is TGTGCCAGCAGCGTCCCGGGGGAGGGCAATGAGCAGTTCTTC. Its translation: CASSVPGEGNEQFF.

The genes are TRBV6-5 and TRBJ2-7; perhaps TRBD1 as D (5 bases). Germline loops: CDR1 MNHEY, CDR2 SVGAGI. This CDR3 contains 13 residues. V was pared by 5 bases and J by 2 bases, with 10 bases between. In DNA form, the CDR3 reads TGTGCCAGCAGTGACCGACAGACCTACGAGCAGTACTTC. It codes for CASSDRQTYEQYF.

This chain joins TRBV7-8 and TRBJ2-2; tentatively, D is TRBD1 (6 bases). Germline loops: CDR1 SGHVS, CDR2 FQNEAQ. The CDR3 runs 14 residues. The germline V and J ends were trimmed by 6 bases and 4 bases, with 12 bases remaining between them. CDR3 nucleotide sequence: TGTGCCAGCAGTACAGGGTTCGCCACCGGGGAGCTGTTTTTT. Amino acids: CASSTGFATGELFF.

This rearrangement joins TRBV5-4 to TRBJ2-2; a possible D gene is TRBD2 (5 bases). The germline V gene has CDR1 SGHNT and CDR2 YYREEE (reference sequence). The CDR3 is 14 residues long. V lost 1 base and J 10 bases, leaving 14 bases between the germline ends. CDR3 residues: CASSLTKWETELFF. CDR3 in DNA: TGTGCCAGCAGCTTGACCAAATGGGAGACGGAGCTGTTTTTT.

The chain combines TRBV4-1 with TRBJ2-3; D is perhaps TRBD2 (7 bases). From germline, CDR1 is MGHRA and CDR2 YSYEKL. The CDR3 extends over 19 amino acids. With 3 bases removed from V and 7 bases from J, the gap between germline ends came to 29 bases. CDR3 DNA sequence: TGCGCCAGCAGCCAGTCAGGAGGGGGGGCAGGGGCATCAGTAAATACGCAGTATTTT. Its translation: CASSQSGGGAGASVNTQYF.

The CDR3 here is CASSLTGLAGPRYEQYF. The CDR3 DNA reads as TGTGCCAGCAGCTTGACTGGACTAGCGGGGCCCCGCTACGAGCAGTACTTC. V is TRBV5-8 and J is TRBJ2-7; 12 nucleotides line up with TRBD2. V was pared by 1 base and J by 3 bases, with 8 bases of the junction left unmatched. Germline-derived CDR1 and CDR2 are SGHTS and YDEGEE. The CDR3 totals 17 residues.

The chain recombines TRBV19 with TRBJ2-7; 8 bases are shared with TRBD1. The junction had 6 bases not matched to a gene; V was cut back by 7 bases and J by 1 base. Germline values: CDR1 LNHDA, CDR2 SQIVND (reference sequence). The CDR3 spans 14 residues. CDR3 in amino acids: CASNPDRESYEQYF. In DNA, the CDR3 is TGTGCCAGTAATCCGGACAGGGAATCCTACGAGCAGTACTTC.

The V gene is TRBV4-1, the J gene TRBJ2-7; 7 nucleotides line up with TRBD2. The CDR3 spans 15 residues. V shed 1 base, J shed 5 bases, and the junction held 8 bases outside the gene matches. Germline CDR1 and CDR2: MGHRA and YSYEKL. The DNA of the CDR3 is TGCGCCAGCAGCCAAGCCCGGGACTATTCAAACGAGCAGTACTTC. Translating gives CASSQARDYSNEQYF.

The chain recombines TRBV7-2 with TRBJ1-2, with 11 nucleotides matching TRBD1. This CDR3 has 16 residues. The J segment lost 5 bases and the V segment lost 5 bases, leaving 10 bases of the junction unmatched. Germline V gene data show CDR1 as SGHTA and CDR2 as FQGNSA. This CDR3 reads CASSPGGQGGQYGYTF. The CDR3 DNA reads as TGTGCCAGCAGCCCAGGGGGACAGGGGGGACAATATGGCTACACCTTC.

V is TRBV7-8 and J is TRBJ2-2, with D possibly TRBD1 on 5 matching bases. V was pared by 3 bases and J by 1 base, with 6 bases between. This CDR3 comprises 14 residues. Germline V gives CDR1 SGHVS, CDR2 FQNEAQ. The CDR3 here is CASSFRGNTGELFF. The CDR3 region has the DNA TGTGCCAGCAGCTTTAGGGGGAACACCGGGGAGCTGTTTTTT.

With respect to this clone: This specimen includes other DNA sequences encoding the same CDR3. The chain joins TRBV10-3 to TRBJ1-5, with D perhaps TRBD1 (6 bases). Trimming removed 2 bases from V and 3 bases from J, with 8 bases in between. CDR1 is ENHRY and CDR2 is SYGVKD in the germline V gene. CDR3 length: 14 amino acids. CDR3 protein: CAISERTDNQPQHF. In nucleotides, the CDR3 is TGTGCCATCAGTGAGCGGACAGACAATCAGCCCCAGCATTTT.

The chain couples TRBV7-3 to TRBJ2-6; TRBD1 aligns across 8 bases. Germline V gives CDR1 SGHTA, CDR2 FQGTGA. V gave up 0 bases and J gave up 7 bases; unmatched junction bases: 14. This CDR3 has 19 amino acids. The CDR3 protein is CASSLTYAGGLGNANVLTF. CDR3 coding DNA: TGTGCCAGCAGCTTAACATATGCAGGGGGCCTCGGGAACGCCAACGTCCTGACTTTC.

CDR3 in amino acids: CSVEGGIDTGELFF. The CDR3, as DNA: TGCAGCGTTGAAGGGGGCATAGACACCGGGGAGCTGTTTTTT. The V gene is TRBV29-1, the J gene TRBJ2-2; the D gene is possibly TRBD1 (5 bases). V was shortened by 1 base and J by 3 bases, with 9 bases between the two germline ends. CDR1 is SQVTM and CDR2 is ANQGSEA in the germline V gene. The CDR3 is 14 residues long.

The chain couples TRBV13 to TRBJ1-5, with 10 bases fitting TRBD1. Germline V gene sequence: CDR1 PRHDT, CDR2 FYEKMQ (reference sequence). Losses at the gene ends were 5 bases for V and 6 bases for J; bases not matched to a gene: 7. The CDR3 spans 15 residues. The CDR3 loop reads CASSKGTGEGQPQHF. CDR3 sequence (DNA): TGTGCCAGCAGCAAAGGGACAGGGGAGGGTCAGCCCCAGCATTTT. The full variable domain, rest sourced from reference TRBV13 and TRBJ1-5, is AAGVIQSPRHLIKEKRETATLKCYPIPRHDTVYWYQQGPGQDPQFLISFYEKMQSDKGSIPDRFSAQQFSDYHSELNMSSLELGDSALYFCASSKGTGEGQPQHFGDGTRLSIL.

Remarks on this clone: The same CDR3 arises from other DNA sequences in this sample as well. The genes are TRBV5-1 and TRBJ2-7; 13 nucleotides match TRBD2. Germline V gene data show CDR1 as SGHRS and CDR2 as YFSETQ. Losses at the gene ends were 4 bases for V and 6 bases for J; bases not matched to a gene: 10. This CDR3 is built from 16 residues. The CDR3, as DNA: TGCGCCAGCAGCCCAGCCACTAGCGGGGGGGCGGGCGAGCAGTACTTC. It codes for CASSPATSGGAGEQYF.

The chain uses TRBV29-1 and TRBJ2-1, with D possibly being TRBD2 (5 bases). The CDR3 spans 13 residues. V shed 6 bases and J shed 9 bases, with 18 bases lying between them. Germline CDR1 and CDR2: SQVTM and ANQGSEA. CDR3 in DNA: TGCAGCGTGACCGGGATCTCATTCGCTGAGCAGTTCTTC. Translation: CSVTGISFAEQFF.

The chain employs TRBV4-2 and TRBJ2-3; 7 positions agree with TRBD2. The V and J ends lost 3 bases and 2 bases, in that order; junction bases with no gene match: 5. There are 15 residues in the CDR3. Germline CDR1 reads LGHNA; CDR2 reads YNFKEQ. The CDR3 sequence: CASSHQRGDTDTQYF. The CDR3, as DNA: TGTGCCAGCAGCCACCAGCGGGGCGACACAGATACGCAGTATTTT.

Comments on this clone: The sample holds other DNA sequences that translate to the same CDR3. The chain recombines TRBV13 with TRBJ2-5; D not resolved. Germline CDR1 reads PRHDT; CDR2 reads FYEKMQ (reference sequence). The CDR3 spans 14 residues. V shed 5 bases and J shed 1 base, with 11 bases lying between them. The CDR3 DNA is TGTGCCAGCAGCCTACCAATTGTCCAAGAGACCCAGTACTTC. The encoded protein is CASSLPIVQETQYF.

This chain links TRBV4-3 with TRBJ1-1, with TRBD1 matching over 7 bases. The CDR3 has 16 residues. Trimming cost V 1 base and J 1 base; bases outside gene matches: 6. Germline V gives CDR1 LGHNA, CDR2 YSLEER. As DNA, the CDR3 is TGCGCCAGCAGCCAAGCGACAGGGAAGGCGAACACTGAAGCTTTCTTT. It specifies CASSQATGKANTEAFF.

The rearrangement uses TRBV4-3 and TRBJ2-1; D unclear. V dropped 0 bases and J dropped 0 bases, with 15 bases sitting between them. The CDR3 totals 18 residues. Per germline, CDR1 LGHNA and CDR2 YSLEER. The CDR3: CASSQDVGILDSYNEQFF. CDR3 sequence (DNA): TGCGCCAGCAGCCAAGATGTTGGAATCCTAGACTCCTACAATGAGCAGTTCTTC.